This TCR beta chain was observed in a study of shared clonotypes between healthy human individuals. Study-level information: Per-donor plates numbered three CD4 naive, three CD4 memory, two CD8 naive and one CD8 memory. Findings and limits, study-wide: The generation probabilities recorded for non-shared clonotypes fell below those of clonotypes shared by all four donors.

The test was conducted at deep level. Per the authors' pipeline: In the immunoSEQ data, sequences were junction-only and lacked quality scores, so filtering differed. TCRdb's table, derived via immunoSEQ multiplex PCR, lists solely in-frame clones and lacks some. V, J and clone size are those of that table, while D and trimming were read from the DNA. The repertoire holds about 820,000 clones, with around 93% as singletons. Remarks on this clone: Its antigen is unknown.

Deletions cut 3 bases from V and 5 bases from J, with 20 bases between. The germline CDR1 and CDR2 sequences are SQVTM and ANQGSEA. This CDR3 spans 16 amino acids. In the naive CD8 group, cells lacked CD45RO and were positively selected for CCR7, so terminally differentiated effector memory CD45RA+ cells were left out. Input material: naive CD8+ T cells sorted from blood. The sequence derives from a young man in good health. The V call is TRBV29-1, the J call TRBJ2-1; D may match TRBD1 or TRBD2 (5 bases each). The chain's CDR3 is CSVEGELGRANNEQFF. In DNA, the CDR3 is TGCAGCGTTGAGGGGGAATTAGGAAGGGCCAACAATGAGCAGTTCTTC.